A selection of T cell receptor beta chains follows, all from one sample in a study of control samples from healthy donors and cancer patients. Repertoires were generated with immunoSEQ multiplex PCR, while TCRdb's copy carries only in-frame clones and drops some. The repertoire holds 70,000 or so clones, roughly 82% seen once, with approximately 15% in the top ten. Sequencing was done on a sample of blood. Receptors originate from a man aged 50 to 60 in good health. The CDR3 runs from the conserved cysteine through the conserved F or W. Each record gives: J gene, clone size, V gene, D gene, CDR3 DNA, CDR3 protein. D genes are given only for firm matches. Rows may omit the clone size; those that give it use once, few, many or a size class.

J: TRBJ2-2
size: .
V: TRBV18
D: .
DNA: TGTGCCACTCTTCCGAAGAACACCGGGGAGCTGTTTTTT
CDR3: CATLPKNTGELFF

J: TRBJ2-1
size: few
V: TRBV4-1
D: TRBD2
DNA: TGCGCCAGCAGCCAAGTAAGACTAGCGGGCTACAATGAGCAGTTCTTC
CDR3: CASSQVRLAGYNEQFF

J: TRBJ1-1
size: .
V: TRBV12-3/TRBV12-4
D: .
DNA: TGTGCCAGCAGTTTATCAGGGAACCCTGAAGCTTTCTTT
CDR3: CASSLSGNPEAFF

J: TRBJ1-2
size: .
V: TRBV11-2
D: TRBD1
DNA: TGTGCCAGCAGCTTAAGCACAGGGGGATTATATGGCTACACCTTC
CDR3: CASSLSTGGLYGYTF

J: TRBJ2-3
size: .
V: TRBV5-1
D: TRBD2
DNA: TGCGCCAGCAGCCCGGGGGGGGGAGCTGGCACAGATACGCAGTATTTT
CDR3: CASSPGGGAGTDTQYF

J: TRBJ1-1
size: .
V: TRBV6-2/TRBV6-3
D: .
DNA: TGTGCCAGCAGCATACTTGGGAACACTGAAGCTTTCTTT
CDR3: CASSILGNTEAFF

J: TRBJ1-2
size: .
V: TRBV4-1
D: .
DNA: TGCGCCAGCAGCCGGGAGCTGGGCTATGGCTACACCTTC
CDR3: CASSRELGYGYTF

J: TRBJ2-2
size: .
V: TRBV18
D: .
DNA: TGTGCCAGCTCACCGCTATCGGAGGCCGGGGAGCTGTTTTTT
CDR3: CASSPLSEAGELFF

J: TRBJ2-5
size: once
V: TRBV5-4
D: .
DNA: TGTGCCAGCAGCTTTGTCTCCTGGGGGCGGCGAGAGACCCAGTACTTC
CDR3: CASSFVSWGRRETQYF

J: TRBJ2-5
size: once
V: TRBV11-2
D: TRBD2
DNA: TGTGCCAGCAGCTTAGGAACTAGCGGGAGGGCCCGGGAGACCCAGTACTTC
CDR3: CASSLGTSGRARETQYF

J: TRBJ2-1
size: once
V: TRBV7-3
D: .
DNA: TGTGCCAGCAGCTTAACGGGCGTGGTCCATGAGCAGTTCTTC
CDR3: CASSLTGVVHEQFF

J: TRBJ1-1
size: .
V: TRBV7-9
D: .
DNA: TGTGCCAGCAGCTCGGAAACCGGGAGGAACACTGAAGCTTTCTTT
CDR3: CASSSETGRNTEAFF

J: TRBJ1-2
size: .
V: TRBV6-5
D: .
DNA: TGTGCCAGCAGTTACGGTACCACCAGTAGCTATGGCTACACCTTC
CDR3: CASSYGTTSSYGYTF

J: TRBJ1-1
size: .
V: TRBV9
D: .
DNA: TGTGCCAGCAGCGTAGACGGGACAAGTGAAGCTTTCTTT
CDR3: CASSVDGTSEAFF

J: TRBJ1-1
size: .
V: TRBV15
D: TRBD1
DNA: TGTGCCACCAGCAGAGGTCCCGGACAGGCAAACACTGAAGCTTTCTTT
CDR3: CATSRGPGQANTEAFF

J: TRBJ2-5
size: .
V: TRBV4-3
D: .
DNA: TGCGCCAGCAGCCAAGGGACAGAAGAGACCCAGTACTTC
CDR3: CASSQGTEETQYF

J: TRBJ2-2
size: .
V: TRBV6-5
D: TRBD2
DNA: TGTGCCAGCACCCACCTAGCGGGAGTCGGGGAGCTGTTTTTT
CDR3: CASTHLAGVGELFF

J: TRBJ1-2
size: .
V: TRBV4-3
D: .
DNA: TGCGCCAGCAGCCAAGATTATGGCGGCCATGCTAACTATGGCTACACCTTC
CDR3: CASSQDYGGHANYGYTF

J: TRBJ2-7
size: .
V: TRBV28
D: TRBD1
DNA: TGTGCCAGCAGGGACAGGGGGCCTTACGAGCAGTACTTC
CDR3: CASRDRGPYEQYF

J: TRBJ2-7
size: .
V: TRBV18
D: TRBD1
DNA: TGTGCCAGCTCACCGGGACAGTTACACTACGAGCAGTACTTC
CDR3: CASSPGQLHYEQYF

J: TRBJ1-3
size: .
V: TRBV30
D: .
DNA: TGTGCCTGGGCCCACCGATCCGGAGGGACCATATATTTT
CDR3: CAWAHRSGGTIYF

J: TRBJ2-7
size: .
V: TRBV6-5
D: .
DNA: TGTGCCAGCATCAACCCCGCAAGGACAGAGCAGTACTTC
CDR3: CASINPARTEQYF

J: TRBJ1-1
size: once
V: TRBV6-2/TRBV6-3
D: .
DNA: TGTGCCAGCAGCCCTAATGAGAGGCGTCACAACACTGAAGCTTTCTTT
CDR3: CASSPNERRHNTEAFF

J: TRBJ2-7
size: once
V: TRBV6-6
D: TRBD1
DNA: TGTGCCAGCAAACCGGGACAGGGAGTCTACGAGCAGTACTTC
CDR3: CASKPGQGVYEQYF

J: TRBJ1-6
size: .
V: TRBV28
D: .
DNA: TGTGCCAGCAGTAGGGGGATTTCCTATAATTCACCCCTCCACTTT
CDR3: CASSRGISYNSPLHF

J: TRBJ2-3
size: .
V: TRBV7-9
D: .
DNA: TGTGCCAGCAGCTTAGCGCCTAGCGAGAGCACAGATACGCAGTATTTT
CDR3: CASSLAPSESTDTQYF

J: TRBJ1-6
size: .
V: TRBV5-1
D: .
DNA: TGCGCCAGCAGCTTGGTTCGGCAGGATAATTCACCCCTCCACTTT
CDR3: CASSLVRQDNSPLHF

J: TRBJ2-3
size: .
V: TRBV7-6
D: .
DNA: TGTGCCAGCAGCCCAGTCAGCACAGATACGCAGTATTTT
CDR3: CASSPVSTDTQYF

J: TRBJ2-3
size: .
V: TRBV6-4
D: .
DNA: TGTGCCAGCAGTGACGACCCAGGGAAGGGTATTGGGGATACGCAGTATTTT
CDR3: CASSDDPGKGIGDTQYF

J: TRBJ1-4
size: .
V: TRBV6-2/TRBV6-3
D: TRBD1
DNA: TGTGCCAGCAGTCCGACAGGGAGAAAAGAAAAACTGTTTTTT
CDR3: CASSPTGRKEKLFF

J: TRBJ2-1
size: .
V: TRBV11-2
D: TRBD2
DNA: TGTGCCAGCAGCTGGCCCCAGGTAGCGGGAGGTGGAAATGAGCAGTTCTTC
CDR3: CASSWPQVAGGGNEQFF

J: TRBJ1-1
size: .
V: TRBV24-1
D: .
DNA: TGTGCCACCAGTGAGGGGGGCTCCCCTGAAGCTTTCTTT
CDR3: CATSEGGSPEAFF

J: TRBJ2-7
size: .
V: TRBV5-4
D: .
DNA: TGTGCCAGCAGCTTGGGCGGCGGCAGGGACTACGAGCAGTACTTC
CDR3: CASSLGGGRDYEQYF

J: TRBJ2-5
size: .
V: TRBV5-4
D: TRBD2
DNA: TGTGCCAGCAGCTTGGTACCAGCGGGGGTCCAAGAGACCCAGTACTTC
CDR3: CASSLVPAGVQETQYF